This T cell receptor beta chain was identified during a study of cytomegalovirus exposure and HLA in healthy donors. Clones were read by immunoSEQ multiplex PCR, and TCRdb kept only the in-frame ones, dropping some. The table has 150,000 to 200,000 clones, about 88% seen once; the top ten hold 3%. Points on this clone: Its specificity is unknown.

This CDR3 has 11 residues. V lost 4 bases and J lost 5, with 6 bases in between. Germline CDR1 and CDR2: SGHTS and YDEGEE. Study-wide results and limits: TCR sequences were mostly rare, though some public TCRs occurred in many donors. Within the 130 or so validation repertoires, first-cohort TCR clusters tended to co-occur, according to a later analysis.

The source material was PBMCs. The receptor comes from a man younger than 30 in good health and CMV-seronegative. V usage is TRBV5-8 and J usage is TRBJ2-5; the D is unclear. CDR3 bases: TGTGCCAGCAGCCGGTGGGAGACCCAGTACTTC. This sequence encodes CASSRWETQYF.